These T cell receptor beta chains were read from a single sample in a study of T cells in Graves' hyperthyroidism and ophthalmopathy. One entry per CDR3 protein results from TCRdb running MiXCR on the multiplex PCR reads. The sample holds 340,000 or so distinct CDR3 sequences; 15% to 20% are singletons and the top ten take 33%. Sequenced: blood. Receptors were obtained from a man under 40 with Graves' hyperthyroidism. The CDR3 runs from the conserved cysteine through the conserved F or W. Not all rows give a size; the values are once, few, many and, for expanded clones, a class.

TRBV7-3 many CASSPRQGSTDTQYF
TRBV11-2 many CASSLNPGGNNQPQHF
TRBV18 few CASSPSLGRKDEQYF
TRBV18 many CASSPAQVGYGYTF
TRBV18 many CASSPLGTSRETQYF
TRBV7-9 many CASSHRRGPAEQYF
TRBV4-1 many CASSHLEGGNQPQHF
TRBV24-1 many CATSHRDSNTQYF
TRBV30 few CAWIQDIYGNTIYF
TRBV27 few CASSRYPGTEAFF
TRBV7-9 many CASSPQTGLRNTEAFF
TRBV2 many CASSESLNSPLHF
TRBV20-1 . CSARRDQETQYF
TRBV11-2 many CASSLDLARSTDTQYF
TRBV7-9 few CASRLPPGTGGSRGYTF
TRBV19 few CASSITGSSGYTF
TRBV3-1 many CASSQGTVTYEQYF